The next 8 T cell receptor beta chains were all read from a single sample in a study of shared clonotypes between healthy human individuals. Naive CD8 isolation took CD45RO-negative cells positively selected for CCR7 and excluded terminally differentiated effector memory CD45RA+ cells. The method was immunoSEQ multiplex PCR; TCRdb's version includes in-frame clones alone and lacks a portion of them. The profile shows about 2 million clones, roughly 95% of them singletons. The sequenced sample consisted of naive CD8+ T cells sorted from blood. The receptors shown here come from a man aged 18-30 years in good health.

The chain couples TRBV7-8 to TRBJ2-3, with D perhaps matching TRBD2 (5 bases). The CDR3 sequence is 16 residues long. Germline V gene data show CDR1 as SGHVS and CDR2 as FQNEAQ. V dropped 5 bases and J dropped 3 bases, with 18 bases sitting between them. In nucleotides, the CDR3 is TGTGCCAGCAGCCAAGTGGAGGAAGAAGGTACAGATACGCAGTATTTT. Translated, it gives CASSQVEEEGTDTQYF. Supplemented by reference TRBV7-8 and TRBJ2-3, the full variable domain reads GAGVSQSPRYKVAKRGQDVALRCDPISGHVSLFWYQQALGQGPEFLTYFQNEAQLDKSGLPSDRFFAERPEGSVSTLKIQRTQQEDSAVYLCASSQVEEEGTDTQYFGPGTRLTVL.

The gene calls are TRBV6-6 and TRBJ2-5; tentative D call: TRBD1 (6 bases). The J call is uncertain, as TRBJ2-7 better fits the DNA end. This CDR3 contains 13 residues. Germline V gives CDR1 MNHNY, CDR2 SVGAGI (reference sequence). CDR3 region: CASRARGTYEQYF. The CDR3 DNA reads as TGTGCCAGCAGGGCAAGGGGGACCTACGAGCAGTACTTC.

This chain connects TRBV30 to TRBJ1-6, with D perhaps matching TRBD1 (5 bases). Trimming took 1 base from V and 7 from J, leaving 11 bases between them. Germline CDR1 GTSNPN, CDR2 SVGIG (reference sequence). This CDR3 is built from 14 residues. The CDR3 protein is CAWSGDWGNSPLHF. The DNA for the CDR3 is TGTGCCTGGAGTGGGGATTGGGGCAATTCACCCCTCCACTTT.

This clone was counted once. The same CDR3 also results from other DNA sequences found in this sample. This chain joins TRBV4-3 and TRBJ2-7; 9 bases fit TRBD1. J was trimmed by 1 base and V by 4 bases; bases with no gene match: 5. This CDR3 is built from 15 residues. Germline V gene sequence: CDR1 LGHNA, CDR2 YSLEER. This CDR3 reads CASSRLTGGSYEQYF. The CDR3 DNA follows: TGCGCCAGCAGCCGTTTGACAGGGGGTTCCTACGAGCAGTACTTC.

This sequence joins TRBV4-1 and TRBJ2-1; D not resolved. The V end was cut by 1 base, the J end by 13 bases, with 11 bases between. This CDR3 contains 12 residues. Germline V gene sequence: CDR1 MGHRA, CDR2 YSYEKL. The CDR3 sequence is CASSQGTWYQFF. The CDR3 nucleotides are TGCGCCAGCAGCCAAGGAACCTGGTACCAGTTCTTC.

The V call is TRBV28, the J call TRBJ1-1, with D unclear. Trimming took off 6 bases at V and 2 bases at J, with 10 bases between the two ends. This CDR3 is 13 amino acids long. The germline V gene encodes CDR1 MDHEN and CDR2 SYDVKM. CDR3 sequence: CASSISPNTEAFF. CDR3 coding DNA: TGTGCCAGCAGCATCTCACCCAACACTGAAGCTTTCTTT.

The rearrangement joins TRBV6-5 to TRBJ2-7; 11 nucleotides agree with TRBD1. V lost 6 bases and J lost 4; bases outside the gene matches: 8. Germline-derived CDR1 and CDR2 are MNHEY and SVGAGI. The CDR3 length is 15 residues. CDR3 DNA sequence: TGTGCCAGCAGACCCGGGACAGGGGGATCTTACGAGCAGTACTTC. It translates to CASRPGTGGSYEQYF.

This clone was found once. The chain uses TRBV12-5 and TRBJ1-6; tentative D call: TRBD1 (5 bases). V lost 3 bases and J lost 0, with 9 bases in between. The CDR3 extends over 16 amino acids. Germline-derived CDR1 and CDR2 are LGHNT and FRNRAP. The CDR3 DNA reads TGTGCTAGTGGTTTTGAGGGGAGCTCCTATAATTCACCCCTCCACTTT. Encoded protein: CASGFEGSSYNSPLHF. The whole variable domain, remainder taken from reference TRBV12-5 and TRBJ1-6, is DARVTQTPRHKVTEMGQEVTMRCQPILGHNTVFWYRQTMMQGLELLAYFRNRAPLDDSGMPKDRFSAEMPDATLATLKIQPSEPRDSAVYFCASGFEGSSYNSPLHFGNGTRLTVT.